The T cell receptor (beta chain) under discussion was sequenced for a study of blood T cell repertoires in COVID-19. Across the study: Sample material is recorded as cDNA or gDNA derived from T cells, B-cell-depleted T cells, or PBMCs.

Per the original data handling: Quantification of nucleated cells was approximated via reference gene primer amplification. Assay: immunoSEQ multiplex PCR; the TCRdb copy retains only in-frame clones and omits some. V and J calls and clone size are those listed in that table; D and trimming were worked out from the DNA. Of about 26,000 clones in the sample, around 90% were seen once. This CDR3 is built from 15 residues. The germline V gene encodes CDR1 SGHAT and CDR2 FQDESV (reference sequence). Trimming stripped 5 bases from V and 1 base from J, with 12 bases between. This clone was detected once. Specimen: peripheral blood. This rearrangement joins TRBV11-1 to TRBJ2-1; D possibly corresponds to TRBD2 (6 bases). The receptor was isolated from a human donor in a cohort sampled during active COVID-19. CDR3 loop: CASSPDRGSYNEQFF. The CDR3 DNA reads as TGTGCCAGCAGCCCTGACCGGGGGTCCTACAATGAGCAGTTCTTC.